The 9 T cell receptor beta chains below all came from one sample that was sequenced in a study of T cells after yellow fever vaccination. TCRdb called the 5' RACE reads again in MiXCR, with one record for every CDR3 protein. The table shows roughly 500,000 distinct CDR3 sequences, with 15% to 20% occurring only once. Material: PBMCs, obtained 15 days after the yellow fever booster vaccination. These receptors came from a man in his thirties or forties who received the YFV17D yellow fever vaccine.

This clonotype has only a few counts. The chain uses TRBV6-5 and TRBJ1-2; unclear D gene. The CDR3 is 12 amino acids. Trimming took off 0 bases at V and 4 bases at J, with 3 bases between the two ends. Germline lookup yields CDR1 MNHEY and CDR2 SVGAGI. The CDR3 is CASSYSGYGYTF. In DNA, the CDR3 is TGTGCCAGCAGTTACTCTGGCTATGGCTACACCTTC.

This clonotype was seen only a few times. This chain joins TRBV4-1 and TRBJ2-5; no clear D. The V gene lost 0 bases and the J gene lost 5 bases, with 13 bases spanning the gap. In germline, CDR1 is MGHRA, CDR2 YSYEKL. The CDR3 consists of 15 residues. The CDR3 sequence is CASSQDLRVEETQYF. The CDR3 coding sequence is TGCGCCAGCAGCCAAGATCTACGGGTCGAGGAGACCCAGTACTTC.

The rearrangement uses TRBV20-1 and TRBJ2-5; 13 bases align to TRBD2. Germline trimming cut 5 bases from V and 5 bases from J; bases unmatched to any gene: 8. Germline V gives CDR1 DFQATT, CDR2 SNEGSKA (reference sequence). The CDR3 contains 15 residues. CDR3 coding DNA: TGCAGTGCTCCAACACTAGCGGGAGGGCGTGAGACCCAGTACTTC. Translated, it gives CSAPTLAGGRETQYF.

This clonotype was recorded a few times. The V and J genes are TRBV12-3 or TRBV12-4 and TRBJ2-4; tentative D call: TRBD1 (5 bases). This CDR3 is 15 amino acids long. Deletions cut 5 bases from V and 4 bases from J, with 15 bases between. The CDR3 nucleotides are TGTGCCAGCAGTGAAGTAGGGGTCGAGAAAAACATTCAGTACTTC. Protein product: CASSEVGVEKNIQYF.

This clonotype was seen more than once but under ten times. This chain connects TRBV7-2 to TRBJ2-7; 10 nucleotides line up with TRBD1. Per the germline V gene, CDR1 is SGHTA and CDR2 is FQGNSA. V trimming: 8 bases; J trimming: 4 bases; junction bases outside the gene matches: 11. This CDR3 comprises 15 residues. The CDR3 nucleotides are TGTGCCAGCGGACCACGGACAGGGGGGTGGTACGAGCAGTACTTC. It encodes CASGPRTGGWYEQYF.

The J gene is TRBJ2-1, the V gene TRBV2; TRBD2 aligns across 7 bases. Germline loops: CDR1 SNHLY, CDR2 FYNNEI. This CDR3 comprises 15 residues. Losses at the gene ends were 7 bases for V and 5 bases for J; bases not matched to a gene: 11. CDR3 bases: TGTGCCAGCATTAGGGAGGCGCTAGCGGACAATGAGCAGTTCTTC. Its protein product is CASIREALADNEQFF.

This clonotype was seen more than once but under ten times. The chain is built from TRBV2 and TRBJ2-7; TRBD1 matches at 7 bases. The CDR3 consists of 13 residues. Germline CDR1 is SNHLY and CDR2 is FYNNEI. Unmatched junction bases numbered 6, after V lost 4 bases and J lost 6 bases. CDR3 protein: CASSVARGFEQYF. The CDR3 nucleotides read TGTGCCAGCAGTGTGGCCAGGGGGTTCGAGCAGTACTTC. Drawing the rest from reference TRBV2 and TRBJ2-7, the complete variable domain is EPEVTQTPSHQVTQMGQEVILRCVPISNHLYFYWYRQILGQKVEFLVSFYNNEISEKSEIFDDQFSVERPDGSNFTLKIRSTKLEDSAMYFCASSVARGFEQYFGPGTRLTVT.

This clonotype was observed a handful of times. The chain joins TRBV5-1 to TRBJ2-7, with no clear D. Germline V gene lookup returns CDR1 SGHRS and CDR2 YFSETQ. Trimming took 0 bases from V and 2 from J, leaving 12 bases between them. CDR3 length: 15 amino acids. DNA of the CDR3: TGCGCCAGCAGCTTGGGTGTTTCTACCCCCTACGAGCAGTACTTC. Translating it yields CASSLGVSTPYEQYF.

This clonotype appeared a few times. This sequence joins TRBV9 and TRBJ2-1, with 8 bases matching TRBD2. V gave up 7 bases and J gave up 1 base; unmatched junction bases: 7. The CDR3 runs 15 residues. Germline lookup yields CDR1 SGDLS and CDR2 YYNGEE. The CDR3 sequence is CASGMGGRSYNEQFF. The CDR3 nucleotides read TGTGCCAGCGGGATGGGCGGGAGGTCCTACAATGAGCAGTTCTTC.